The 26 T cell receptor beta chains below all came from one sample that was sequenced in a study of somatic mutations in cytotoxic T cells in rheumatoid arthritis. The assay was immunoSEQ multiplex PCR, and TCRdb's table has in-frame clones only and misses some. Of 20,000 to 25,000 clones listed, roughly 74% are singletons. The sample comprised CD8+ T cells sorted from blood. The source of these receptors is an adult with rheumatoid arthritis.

The CDR3 DNA follows: TGTGCCAGCAGCCCGGGACTGCACAATGAGCAGTTCTTC. Translating gives CASSPGLHNEQFF. The V gene is TRBV5-4, the J gene TRBJ2-1; possible D gene TRBD2, 6 bases. V lost 4 bases and J lost 5, with 10 bases in between. The CDR3 has 13 amino acids. Germline CDR1 is SGHNT and CDR2 is YYREEE (reference sequence).

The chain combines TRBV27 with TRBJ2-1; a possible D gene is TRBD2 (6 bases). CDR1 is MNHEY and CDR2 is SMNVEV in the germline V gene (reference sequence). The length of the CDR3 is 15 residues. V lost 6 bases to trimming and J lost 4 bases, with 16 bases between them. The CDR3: CASRVRIAEYNEQFF. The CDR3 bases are TGTGCCAGCAGGGTACGGATAGCGGAATACAATGAGCAGTTCTTC.

The CDR3 sequence is CATSRGRGNGYTF. CDR3 sequence (DNA): TGTGCCACCAGCCGGGGACGAGGGAATGGCTACACCTTC. This chain links TRBV15 with TRBJ1-2; the D gene is possibly TRBD1 (5 bases). V lost 5 bases and J lost 6, with 13 bases in between. In germline, CDR1 is LNHNV, CDR2 YYDKDF (reference sequence). There are 13 residues in the CDR3.

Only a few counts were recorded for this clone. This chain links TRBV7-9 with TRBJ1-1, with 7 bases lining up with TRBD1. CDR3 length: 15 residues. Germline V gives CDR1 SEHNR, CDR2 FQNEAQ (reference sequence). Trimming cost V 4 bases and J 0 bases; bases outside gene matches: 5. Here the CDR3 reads CASSSRQGMNTEAFF. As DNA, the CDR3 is TGTGCCAGCAGCTCCAGACAGGGTATGAACACTGAAGCTTTCTTT.

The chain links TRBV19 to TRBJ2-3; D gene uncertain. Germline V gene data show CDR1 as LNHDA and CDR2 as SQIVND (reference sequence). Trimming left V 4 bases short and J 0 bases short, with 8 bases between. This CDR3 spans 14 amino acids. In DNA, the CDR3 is TGTGCCAGTAGTACAGGACCCAGCACAGATACGCAGTATTTT. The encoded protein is CASSTGPSTDTQYF.

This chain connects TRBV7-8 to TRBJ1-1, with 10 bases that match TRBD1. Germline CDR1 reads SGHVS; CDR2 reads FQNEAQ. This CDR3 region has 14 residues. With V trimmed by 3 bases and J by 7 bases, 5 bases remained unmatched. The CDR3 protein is CASSFRQGALEAFF. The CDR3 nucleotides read TGTGCCAGCAGCTTCAGACAGGGGGCACTTGAAGCTTTCTTT.

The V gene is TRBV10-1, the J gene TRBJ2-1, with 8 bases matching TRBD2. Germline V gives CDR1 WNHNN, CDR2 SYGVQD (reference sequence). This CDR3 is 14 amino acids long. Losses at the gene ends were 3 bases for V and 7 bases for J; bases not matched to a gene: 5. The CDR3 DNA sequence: TGCGCCAGCAGTGACGGGAGGGCCATTAATGAGCAGTTCTTC. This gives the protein CASSDGRAINEQFF.

The CDR3 DNA is TGTGGGGAGCAGGGGGCAGGAAACACCATATATTTT. It codes for CGEQGAGNTIYF. The chain is built from TRBV2 and TRBJ1-3; TRBD1 agrees at 8 bases. Per germline, CDR1 SNHLY and CDR2 FYNNEI. The CDR3 totals 12 residues.

The CDR3 DNA reads TGTGCCAGCCGTAACGGACAGTTTAACGAGCAGTACTTC. Translating gives CASRNGQFNEQYF. The rearrangement links TRBV27 to TRBJ2-7; tentatively, D is TRBD1 (6 bases). From germline, CDR1 is MNHEY and CDR2 SMNVEV (reference sequence). The CDR3 contains 13 residues. V was cut by 8 bases and J by 5 bases, with 16 bases left in between.

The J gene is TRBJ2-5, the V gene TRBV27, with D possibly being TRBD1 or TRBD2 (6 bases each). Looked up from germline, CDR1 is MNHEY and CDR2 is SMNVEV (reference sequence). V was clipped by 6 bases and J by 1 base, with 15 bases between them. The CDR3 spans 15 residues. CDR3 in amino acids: CASSPTGAGQETQYF. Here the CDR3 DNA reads TGTGCCAGCAGCCCGACAGGAGCGGGCCAAGAGACCCAGTACTTC.

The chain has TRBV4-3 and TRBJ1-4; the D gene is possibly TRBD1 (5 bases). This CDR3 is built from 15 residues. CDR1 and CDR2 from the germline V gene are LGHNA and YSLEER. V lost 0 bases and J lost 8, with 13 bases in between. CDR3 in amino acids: CASSQDEGVREKLFF. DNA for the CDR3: TGCGCCAGCAGCCAAGATGAAGGGGTACGGGAAAAACTGTTTTTT.

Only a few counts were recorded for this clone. Here the CDR3 DNA reads TGCGCCAGCAGCCAAGAAAGGGGAACGTCCTACGAGCAGTACTTC. Amino acids: CASSQERGTSYEQYF. The chain uses TRBV4-1 and TRBJ2-7, with D tentatively TRBD1 (5 bases). Trimming cost V 0 bases and J 1 base, with 10 bases left between them. This CDR3 region has 15 residues. Germline V gives CDR1 MGHRA, CDR2 YSYEKL.

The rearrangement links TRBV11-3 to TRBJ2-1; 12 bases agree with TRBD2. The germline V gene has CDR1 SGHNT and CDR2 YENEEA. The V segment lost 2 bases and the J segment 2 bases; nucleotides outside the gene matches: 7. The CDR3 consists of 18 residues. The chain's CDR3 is CASSLLLAGGSPYNEQFF. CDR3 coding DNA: TGTGCCAGCAGCTTACTACTAGCGGGAGGATCCCCCTACAATGAGCAGTTCTTC.

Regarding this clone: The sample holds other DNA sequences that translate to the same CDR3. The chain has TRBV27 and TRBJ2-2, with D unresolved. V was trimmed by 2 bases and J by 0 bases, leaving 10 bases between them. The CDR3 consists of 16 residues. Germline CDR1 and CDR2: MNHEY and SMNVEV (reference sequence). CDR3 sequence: CASSLIGFANTGELFF. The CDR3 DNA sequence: TGTGCCAGCAGTTTAATTGGATTCGCGAACACCGGGGAGCTGTTTTTT.

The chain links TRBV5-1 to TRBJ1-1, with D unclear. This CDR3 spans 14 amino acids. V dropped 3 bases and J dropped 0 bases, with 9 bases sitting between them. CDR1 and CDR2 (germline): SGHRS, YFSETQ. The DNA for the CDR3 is TGCGCCAGCAGCTACGGACTCATGAACACTGAAGCTTTCTTT. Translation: CASSYGLMNTEAFF.

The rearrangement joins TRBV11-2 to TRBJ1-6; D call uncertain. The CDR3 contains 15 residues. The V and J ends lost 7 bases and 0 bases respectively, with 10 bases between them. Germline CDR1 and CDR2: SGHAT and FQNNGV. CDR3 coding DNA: TGTGCCAGCACCCGATTAGGCTCCTATAATTCACCCCTCCACTTT. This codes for CASTRLGSYNSPLHF.

CDR3 in amino acids: CASSPAWDRSYNEQFF. The CDR3 DNA reads as TGTGCCAGCAGTCCAGCTTGGGACAGGAGCTACAATGAGCAGTTCTTC. The chain carries TRBV27 and TRBJ2-1, with 8 bases aligning to TRBD1. Germline CDR1 reads MNHEY; CDR2 reads SMNVEV (reference sequence). J lost 3 bases, V lost 5 bases, and 9 bases had no gene match. The CDR3 consists of 16 residues.

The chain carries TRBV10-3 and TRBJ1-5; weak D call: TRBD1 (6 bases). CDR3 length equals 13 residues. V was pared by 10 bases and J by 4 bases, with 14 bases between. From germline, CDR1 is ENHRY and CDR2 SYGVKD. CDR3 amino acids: CATDSRGNQPQHF. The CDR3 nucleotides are TGTGCCACCGACAGCAGGGGTAATCAGCCCCAGCATTTT.

CDR3 sequence: CASSYSRGYEQYF. CDR3 nucleotide sequence: TGTGCCAGCAGTTACTCCAGGGGATACGAGCAGTACTTC. The chain couples TRBV6-6 to TRBJ2-7; D is perhaps TRBD1 (6 bases). CDR1 is MNHNY, CDR2 SVGAGI, per germline (reference sequence). V lost 0 bases and J 4 bases, leaving 7 bases between the germline ends. The CDR3 has 13 residues.

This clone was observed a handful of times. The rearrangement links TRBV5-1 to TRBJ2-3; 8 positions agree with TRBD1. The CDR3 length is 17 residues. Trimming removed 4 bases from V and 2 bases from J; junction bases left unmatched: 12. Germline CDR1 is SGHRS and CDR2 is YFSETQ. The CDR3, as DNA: TGCGCCAGCAGCGCCCCCAGGCAGGGGGCGCCCACAGATACGCAGTATTTT. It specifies CASSAPRQGAPTDTQYF.

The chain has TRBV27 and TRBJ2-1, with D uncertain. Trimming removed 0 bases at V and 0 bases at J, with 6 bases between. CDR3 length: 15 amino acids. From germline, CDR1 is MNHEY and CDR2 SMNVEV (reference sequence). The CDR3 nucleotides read TGTGCCAGCAGTTTATCCCATAGCTCCTACAATGAGCAGTTCTTC. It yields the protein CASSLSHSSYNEQFF.

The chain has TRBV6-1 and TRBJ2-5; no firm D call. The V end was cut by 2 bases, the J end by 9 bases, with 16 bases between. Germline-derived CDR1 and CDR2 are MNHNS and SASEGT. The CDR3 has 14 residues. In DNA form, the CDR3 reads TGTGCCAGCAGTGAAACCCTGGCATTGGAGCCCCAGTACTTC. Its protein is CASSETLALEPQYF.

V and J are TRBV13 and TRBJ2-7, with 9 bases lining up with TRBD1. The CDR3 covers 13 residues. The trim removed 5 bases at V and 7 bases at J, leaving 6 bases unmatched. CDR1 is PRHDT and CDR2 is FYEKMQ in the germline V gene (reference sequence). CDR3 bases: TGTGCCAGCAGCCAAGGGACAGGGAAAGAGCAGTACTTC. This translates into CASSQGTGKEQYF.

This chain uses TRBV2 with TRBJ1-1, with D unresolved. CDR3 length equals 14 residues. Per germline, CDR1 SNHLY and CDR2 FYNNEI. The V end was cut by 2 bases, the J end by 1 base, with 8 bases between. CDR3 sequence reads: CASSEFRENTEAFF. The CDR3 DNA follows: TGTGCCAGCAGTGAATTTAGGGAGAACACTGAAGCTTTCTTT.

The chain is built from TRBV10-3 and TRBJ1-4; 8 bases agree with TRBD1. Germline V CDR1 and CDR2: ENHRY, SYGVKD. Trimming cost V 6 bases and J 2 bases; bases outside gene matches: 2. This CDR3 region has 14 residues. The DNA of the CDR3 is TGTGCCATCAGCGACAGGGGCACTAATGAAAAACTGTTTTTT. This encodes CAISDRGTNEKLFF.

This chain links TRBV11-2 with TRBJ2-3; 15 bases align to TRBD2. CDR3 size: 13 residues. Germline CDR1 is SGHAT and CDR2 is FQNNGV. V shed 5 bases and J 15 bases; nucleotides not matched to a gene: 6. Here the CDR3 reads CASSLGTSGGLYF. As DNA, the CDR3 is TGTGCCAGCAGCCTGGGGACTAGCGGGGGGCTATATTTT.